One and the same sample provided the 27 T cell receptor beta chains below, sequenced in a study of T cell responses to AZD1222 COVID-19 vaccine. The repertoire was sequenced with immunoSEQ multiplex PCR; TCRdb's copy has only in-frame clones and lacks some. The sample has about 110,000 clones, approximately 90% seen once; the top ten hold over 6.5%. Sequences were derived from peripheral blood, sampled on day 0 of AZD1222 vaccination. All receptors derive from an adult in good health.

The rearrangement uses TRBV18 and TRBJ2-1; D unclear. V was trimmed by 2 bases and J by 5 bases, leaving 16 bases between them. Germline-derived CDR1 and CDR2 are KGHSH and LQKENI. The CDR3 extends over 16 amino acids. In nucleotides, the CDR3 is TGTGCCAGCTCACCATTGACGTTTTCGGGCAACAATGAGCAGTTCTTC. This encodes CASSPLTFSGNNEQFF.

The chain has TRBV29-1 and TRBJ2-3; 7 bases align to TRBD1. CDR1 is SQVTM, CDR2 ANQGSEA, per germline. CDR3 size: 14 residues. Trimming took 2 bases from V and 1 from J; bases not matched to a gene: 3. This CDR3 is CSVERTGRTDTQYF. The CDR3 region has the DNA TGCAGCGTTGAACGGACAGGACGCACAGATACGCAGTATTTT.

The CDR3, as DNA: TGCGCCAGCAGGGAAAGATACGAGCAGTACTTC. Translated, it gives CASRERYEQYF. The gene calls are TRBV5-1 and TRBJ2-7; D is undetermined. The CDR3 contains 11 residues. V lost 5 bases, J lost 4 bases, and 7 bases lay in between. CDR1 and CDR2 (germline): SGHRS, YFSETQ.

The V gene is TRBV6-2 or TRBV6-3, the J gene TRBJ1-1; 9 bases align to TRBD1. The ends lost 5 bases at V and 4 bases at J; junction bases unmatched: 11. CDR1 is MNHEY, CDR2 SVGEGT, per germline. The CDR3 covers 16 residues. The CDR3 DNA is TGTGCCAGCAGTAATCCTCCGGGACAGGGAAGCACTGAAGCTTTCTTT. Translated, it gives CASSNPPGQGSTEAFF.

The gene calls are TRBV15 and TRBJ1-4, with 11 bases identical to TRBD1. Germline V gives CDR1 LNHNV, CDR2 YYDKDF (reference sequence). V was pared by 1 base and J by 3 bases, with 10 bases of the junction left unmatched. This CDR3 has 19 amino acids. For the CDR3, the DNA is TGTGCCACCAGCAGAGGCTTATTCGGGACAGGGGGGGCTAATGAAAAACTGTTTTTT. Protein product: CATSRGLFGTGGANEKLFF.

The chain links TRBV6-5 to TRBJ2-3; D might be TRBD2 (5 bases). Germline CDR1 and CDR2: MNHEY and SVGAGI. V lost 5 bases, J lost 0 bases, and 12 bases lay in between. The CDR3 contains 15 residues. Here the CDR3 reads CASSHLAESTDTQYF. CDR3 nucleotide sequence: TGTGCCAGCAGTCACCTAGCAGAGAGCACAGATACGCAGTATTTT.

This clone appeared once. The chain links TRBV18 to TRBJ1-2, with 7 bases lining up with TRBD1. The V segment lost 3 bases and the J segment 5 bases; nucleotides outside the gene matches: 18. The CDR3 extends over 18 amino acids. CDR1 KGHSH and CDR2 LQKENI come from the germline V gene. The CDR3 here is CASSPVTGRYLVGYGYTF. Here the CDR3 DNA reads TGTGCCAGCTCACCCGTGACAGGGCGATACCTTGTTGGGTATGGCTACACCTTC. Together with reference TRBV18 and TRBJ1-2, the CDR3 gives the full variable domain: NAGVMQNPRHLVRRRGQEARLRCSPMKGHSHVYWYRQLPEEGLKFMVYLQKENIIDESGMPKERFSAEFPKEGPSILRIQQVVRGDSAAYFCASSPVTGRYLVGYGYTFGSGTRLTVV.

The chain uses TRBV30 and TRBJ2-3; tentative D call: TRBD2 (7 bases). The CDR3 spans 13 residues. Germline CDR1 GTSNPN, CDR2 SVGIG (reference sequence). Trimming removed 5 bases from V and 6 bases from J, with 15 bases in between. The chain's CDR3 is CAWGGAAWDTQYF. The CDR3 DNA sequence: TGTGCCTGGGGGGGGGCAGCTTGGGATACGCAGTATTTT.

The CDR3 loop reads CAWSLTGIAQDTQYF. In DNA form, the CDR3 reads TGTGCCTGGTCGCTGACAGGGATAGCACAAGATACGCAGTATTTT. This sequence joins TRBV30 and TRBJ2-3; 7 bases are shared with TRBD1. Germline CDR1 GTSNPN, CDR2 SVGIG (reference sequence). This CDR3 spans 15 amino acids. The trim removed 5 bases at V and 5 bases at J, leaving 13 bases unmatched.

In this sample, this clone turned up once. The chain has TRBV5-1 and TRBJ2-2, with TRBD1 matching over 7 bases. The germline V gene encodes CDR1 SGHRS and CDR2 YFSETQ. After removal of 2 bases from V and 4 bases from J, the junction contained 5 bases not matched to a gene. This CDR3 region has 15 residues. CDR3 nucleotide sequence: TGCGCCAGCAGCTTCCACAGGGGTGGCACCGGGGAGCTGTTTTTT. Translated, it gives CASSFHRGGTGELFF.

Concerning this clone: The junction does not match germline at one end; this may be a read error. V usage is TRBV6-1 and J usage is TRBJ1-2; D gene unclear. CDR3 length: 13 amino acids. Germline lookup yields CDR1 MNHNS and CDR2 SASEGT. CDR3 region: CASSEVFHRPLAF. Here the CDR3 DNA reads TGTGCCAGCAGTGAAGTGTTTCACCGCCCGTTGGCCTTC.

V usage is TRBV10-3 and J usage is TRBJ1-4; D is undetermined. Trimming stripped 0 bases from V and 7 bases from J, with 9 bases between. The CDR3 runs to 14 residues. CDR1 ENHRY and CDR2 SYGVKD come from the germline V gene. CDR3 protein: CAISESTQIEKLFF. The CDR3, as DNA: TGTGCCATCAGTGAGTCGACACAGATTGAAAAACTGTTTTTT.

CDR3 DNA: TGTGCCAGCAGCTTGCAGAGGACCTCTGGAAACACCATATATTTT. Protein sequence: CASSLQRTSGNTIYF. V usage is TRBV5-5 and J usage is TRBJ1-3; no clear D gene. Germline lookup yields CDR1 SGHKS and CDR2 YYEKEE (reference sequence). This CDR3 region has 15 residues. Trimming removed 1 base at V and 0 bases at J, with 8 bases between.

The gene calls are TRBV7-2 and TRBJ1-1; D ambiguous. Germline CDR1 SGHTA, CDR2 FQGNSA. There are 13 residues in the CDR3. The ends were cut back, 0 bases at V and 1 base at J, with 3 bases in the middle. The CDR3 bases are TGTGCCAGCAGCTTAGCGAAGAACACTGAAGCTTTCTTT. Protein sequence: CASSLAKNTEAFF.

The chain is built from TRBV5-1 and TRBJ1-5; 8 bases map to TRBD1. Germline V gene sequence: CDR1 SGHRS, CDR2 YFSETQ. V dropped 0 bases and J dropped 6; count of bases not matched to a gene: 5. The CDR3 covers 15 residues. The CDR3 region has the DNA TGCGCCAGCAGCTTGGACAGGGGGAGTGGTCAGCCCCAGCATTTT. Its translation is CASSLDRGSGQPQHF.

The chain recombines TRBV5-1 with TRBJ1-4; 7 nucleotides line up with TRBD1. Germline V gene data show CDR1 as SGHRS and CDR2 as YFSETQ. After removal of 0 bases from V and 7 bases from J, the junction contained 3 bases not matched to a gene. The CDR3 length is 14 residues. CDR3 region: CASSLGDSIEKLFF. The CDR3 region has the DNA TGCGCCAGCAGCTTGGGGGACAGTATTGAAAAACTGTTTTTT. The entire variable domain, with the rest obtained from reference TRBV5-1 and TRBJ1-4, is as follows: KAGVTQTPRYLIKTRGQQVTLSCSPISGHRSVSWYQQTPGQGLQFLFEYFSETQRNKGNFPGRFSGRQFSNSRSEMNVSTLELGDSALYLCASSLGDSIEKLFFGSGTQLSVL.

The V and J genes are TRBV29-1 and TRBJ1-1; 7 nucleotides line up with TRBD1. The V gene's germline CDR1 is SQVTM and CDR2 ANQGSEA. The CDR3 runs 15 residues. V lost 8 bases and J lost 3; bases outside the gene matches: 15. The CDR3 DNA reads TGCAGCTTAAAGGGGAGGGGGCGTTGGGACACTGAAGCTTTCTTT. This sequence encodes CSLKGRGRWDTEAFF.

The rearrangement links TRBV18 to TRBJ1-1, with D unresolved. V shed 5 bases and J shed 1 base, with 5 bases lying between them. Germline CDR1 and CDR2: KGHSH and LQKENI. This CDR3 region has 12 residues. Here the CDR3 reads CASSTRNTEAFF. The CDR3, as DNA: TGTGCCAGCTCAACCAGGAACACTGAAGCTTTCTTT. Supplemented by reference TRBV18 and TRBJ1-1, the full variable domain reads NAGVMQNPRHLVRRRGQEARLRCSPMKGHSHVYWYRQLPEEGLKFMVYLQKENIIDESGMPKERFSAEFPKEGPSILRIQQVVRGDSAAYFCASSTRNTEAFFGQGTRLTVV.

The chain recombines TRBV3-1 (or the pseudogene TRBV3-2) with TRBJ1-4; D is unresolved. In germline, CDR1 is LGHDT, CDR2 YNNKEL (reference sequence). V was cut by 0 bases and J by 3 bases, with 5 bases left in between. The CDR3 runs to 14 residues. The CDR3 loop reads CASSQDSPNEKLFF. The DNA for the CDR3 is TGTGCCAGCAGCCAAGACAGCCCTAATGAAAAACTGTTTTTT.

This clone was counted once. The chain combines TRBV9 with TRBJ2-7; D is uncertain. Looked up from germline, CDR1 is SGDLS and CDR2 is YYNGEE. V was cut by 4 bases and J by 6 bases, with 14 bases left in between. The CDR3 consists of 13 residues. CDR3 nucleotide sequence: TGTGCCAGCAGCCGGCGTTTAGCCTTCGAGCAGTACTTC. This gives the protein CASSRRLAFEQYF.

CDR3 in amino acids: CATRRLNTEAFF. Here the CDR3 DNA reads TGTGCCACCAGGAGGTTGAACACTGAAGCTTTCTTT. The chain uses TRBV15 and TRBJ1-1; D is unresolved. CDR3 length: 12 residues. Trimming took 6 bases from V and 0 from J, leaving 5 bases between them. Looked up from germline, CDR1 is LNHNV and CDR2 is YYDKDF (reference sequence).

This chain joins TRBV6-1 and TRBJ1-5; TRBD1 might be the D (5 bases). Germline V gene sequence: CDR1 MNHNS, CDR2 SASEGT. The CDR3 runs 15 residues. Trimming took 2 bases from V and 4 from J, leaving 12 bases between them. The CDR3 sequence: CASSETRGGNQPQHF. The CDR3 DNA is TGTGCCAGCAGTGAAACCCGGGGGGGGAATCAGCCCCAGCATTTT.

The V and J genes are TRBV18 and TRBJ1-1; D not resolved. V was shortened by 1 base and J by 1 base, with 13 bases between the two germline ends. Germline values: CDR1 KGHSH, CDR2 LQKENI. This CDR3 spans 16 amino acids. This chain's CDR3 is CASSPHDLGENTEAFF. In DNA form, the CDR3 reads TGTGCCAGCTCACCACACGACCTTGGCGAGAACACTGAAGCTTTCTTT.

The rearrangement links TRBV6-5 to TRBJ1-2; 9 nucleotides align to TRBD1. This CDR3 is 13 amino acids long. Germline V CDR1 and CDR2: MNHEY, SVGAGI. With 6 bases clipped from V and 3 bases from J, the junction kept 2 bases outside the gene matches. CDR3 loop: CASRGTGYYGYTF. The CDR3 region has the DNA TGTGCCAGCAGGGGGACAGGGTACTATGGCTACACCTTC.

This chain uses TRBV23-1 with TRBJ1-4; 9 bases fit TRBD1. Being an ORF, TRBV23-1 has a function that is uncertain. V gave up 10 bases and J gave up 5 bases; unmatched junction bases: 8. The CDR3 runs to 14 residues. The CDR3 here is CANRDREPNEKLFF. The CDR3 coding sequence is TGCGCCAACCGGGACAGGGAACCCAATGAAAAACTGTTTTTT.

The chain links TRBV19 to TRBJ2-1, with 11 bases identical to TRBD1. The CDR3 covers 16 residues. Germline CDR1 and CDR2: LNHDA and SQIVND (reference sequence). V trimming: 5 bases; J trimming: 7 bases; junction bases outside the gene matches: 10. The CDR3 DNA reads TGTGCCAGTAGTCCCTGGACAGGGGGCTTAAGTAATGAGCAGTTCTTC. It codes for CASSPWTGGLSNEQFF.

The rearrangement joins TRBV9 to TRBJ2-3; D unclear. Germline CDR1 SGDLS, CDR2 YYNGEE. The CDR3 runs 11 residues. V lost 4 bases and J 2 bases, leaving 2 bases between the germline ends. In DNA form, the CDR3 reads TGTGCCAGCAGCATCACAGATACGCAGTATTTT. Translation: CASSITDTQYF.